One T cell receptor (beta chain) is described in this entry. The antigen it binds to is not known. No much larger clonotype is one base removed from it; base qualities were not supplied. The data originate from a study of shared clonotypes between healthy human individuals (dated by TCRdb to about 2020). Context from the whole study: A couple of women and a few men aged 18 to 49 years were included in the cohort. For each donor, CD4 naive and CD4 memory were each run on three plates, CD8 naive on two plates, and CD8 memory on one plate. To estimate repertoire size and how much clonotypes are shared between individuals, the study performed deep sequencing of blood TCR repertoires from a few healthy adults. Libraries were prepared and TCR repertoires were sequenced by different laboratories using diverse techniques, in order to increase sequencing depth and limit assay-specific biases. Per donor, leukapheresis produced somewhere between about 0.8 and 9 billion PBMCs.

Using the deep immunoSEQ assay, multiplex PCR amplified TCR CDR3 regions from genomic DNA. For each cell subset, the extracted genomic DNA was distributed evenly across all wells of several immunoSEQ 96-well plates, and each plate served as one replicate. Each replicate PCR for sorted subsets received approximately 220 ng genomic DNA, equal to about 29,000 T cell genomes. The purified libraries were quantified using a Qubit 3.0 fluorometer, sized with a Bioanalyzer 2100, and then quantified again using the KAPA Library Quantification kit. Every immunoSEQ 96-well plate was sequenced on a dedicated single-read 150-cycle Illumina NextSeq 550 flow cell. As for how the authors treated the data: Because the immunoSEQ output included only junctional sequences and no quality scores, the filtering could not be the same as the filtering used for full-length reads. Sequences were annotated with PyIR, a Python wrapper for IgBLAST v1.9, using IMGT germline references to assign V/J genes and CDR3. Any read was removed if the V/J assignment was weak (E-value above 1e-6), the CDR3 was missing, or the read contained stop codons, out-of-frame junctions, or ambiguous translated residues. V3J clonotypes were defined as sequences sharing the same inferred V gene, J gene, and CDR3 amino acid sequence. To compute the percentage overlap between repertoires, the number of shared unique clonotypes was divided by the size of the smaller repertoire. RTK rarefaction, the Chao1 estimator, and Recon v2.1 estimates of unobserved clonotypes were used to assess repertoire richness. Generation probabilities for all TCRbeta clonotypes obtained by the gDNA method from several donors were computed using OLGA. Held by TCRdb, this immuneACCESS table contains in-frame sequences only and omits some clones. Under half of the omission traces to an unresolved V gene where checked; the cause of the rest is unknown. From that table come the V and J calls and clone size; the DNA was used to work out D and trimming. In this sample the table shows about a million clones, 75% of which occur a single time. The top ten clones comprise about 1.5% of the sample.

Inclusive of the bounding cysteine and phenylalanine, the CDR3 is 13 residues long. The retained sequence is limited to the CDR3, 39 bases, with the frame set at the first base. From a lookup of the germline V gene (reference sequence), CDR1 and CDR2 are MNHNY and SVGAGI. From V the trimming removes 5 bases and from J it removes 5 bases, while the gene matches leave 5 bases of the junction unaccounted for. The donors were healthy, HIV-negative adults with no recently reported acute infections or vaccinations. Every donor was a Caucasian adult residing in Nashville, Tennessee, USA. Magnetic negative selection was used to enrich CD4+ T cells, after which naive cells were positively selected on CD45RA and the negative fraction became the memory subset. Blood was obtained by leukapheresis, after which PBMCs were separated by Ficoll-Histopaque density gradient centrifugation and cryopreserved in liquid nitrogen vapor phase. Analytical flow cytometry was used to check the purity and quantity of every magnetically sorted T cell population. Each sorted fraction had its genomic DNA isolated and then quantified by UV absorbance on a Nanodrop 2000c.

Overall results and qualifications from the work: Clonotypes shared by all four sorted-subset donors showed higher generation probabilities than non-shared clonotypes. The genetic and exposure-history diversity represented was limited by the small number of donors. Sampling was restricted to blood, and TCR repertoires in tissue are likely to differ from TCR repertoires in blood. Across a few donors, about 5% of naive CD4, 3.5% of naive CD8, under 2.5% of memory CD4, and 0.4% of memory CD8 clonotypes were shared. Pairwise subsampling indicated that sequencing depth was expected to affect the degree of clonotype sharing among donors. Rarefaction of sorted-subset datasets indicated incomplete sequencing despite the large sequencing depth. Naive subsets generally had larger estimated clonotype richness than memory subsets did.

This TCR was recovered from a man in his late teens or twenties in good health. The sample consisted of memory CD4+ T cells sorted from blood. In the paper's terms, the cell subset or site label means: CD45RA-negative fraction. The sequence joins TRBV6-6 to TRBJ1-2, with 7 bases aligning to TRBD1. The nucleotides read TGTGCCAGCAGTACCAGGGGGAAGTATGGCTACACCTTC. Its amino acids are CASSTRGKYGYTF.